These 30 T cell receptor beta chains originate from one sample sequenced in a study of breast tumors, draining lymph nodes, adjacent tissues. TCRdb fed the multiplex PCR reads into MiXCR, producing one record per CDR3 protein. In the table there are over 100,000 distinct CDR3 sequences, about a fifth of which are singletons. The lymph nodes were axillary draining lymph nodes from breast cancer patients. Sequencing was performed on axillary lymph node tissue. The source of these receptors is a female donor with breast cancer. Some clones in this sample may be carry-over from other donors' samples.

This sequence joins TRBV5-4 and TRBJ2-1; D is perhaps TRBD2 (5 bases). Per germline, CDR1 SGHNT and CDR2 YYREEE (reference sequence). V lost 4 bases, J lost 3 bases, and 14 bases lay in between. The CDR3 runs 15 residues. This chain's CDR3 is CASSMDSGYYNEQFF. The CDR3 DNA follows: TGTGCCAGCAGCATGGACTCGGGGTACTACAATGAGCAGTTCTTC.

The table lists this clonotype with a few counts. The chain links TRBV5-4 to TRBJ1-3; no firm D call. The V end lost 7 bases, the J end lost 0 bases, and 14 bases lay between the germline ends. This CDR3 has 15 residues. Per the germline V gene, CDR1 is SGHNT and CDR2 is YYREEE (reference sequence). The CDR3 here is CASSKDVSSGNTIYF. The CDR3 DNA reads as TGTGCCAGCTCTAAAGACGTTAGCTCTGGAAACACCATATATTTT.

The table lists this clonotype with many counts. V usage is TRBV6-6 and J usage is TRBJ2-3; 9 nucleotides match TRBD2. The CDR3 has 21 amino acids. Germline V CDR1 and CDR2: MNHNY, SVGAGI (reference sequence). V gave up 0 bases and J gave up 0 bases; unmatched junction bases: 16. The CDR3 here is CASSYSLTGFWAGGSTDTQYF. Here the CDR3 DNA reads TGTGCCAGCAGTTACTCTTTAACAGGGTTTTGGGCGGGAGGGAGCACAGATACGCAGTATTTT.

This clonotype was seen repeatedly, ten times or more. V usage is TRBV4-2 and J usage is TRBJ1-2; D is undetermined. This CDR3 has 14 residues. The V gene lost 0 bases and the J gene lost 5 bases, with 10 bases spanning the gap. Germline V lookup: CDR1 LGHNA, CDR2 YNFKEQ. CDR3 nucleotides: TGTGCCAGCAGCCAAGATAGCGGAAGATATGGCTACACCTTC. Translated: CASSQDSGRYGYTF.

Of note for this clonotype: A read error may be the cause here, since a much bigger clone is one base away. The chain couples TRBV19 to TRBJ1-6; D is unclear. The CDR3 runs 13 residues. Germline-derived CDR1 and CDR2 are LNHDA and SQIVND (reference sequence). The CDR3 DNA sequence: TGTACCAGTAGGCGGGGTTATAATTCACCCCTCCACTTT. This sequence encodes CTSRRGYNSPLHF.

This clonotype has a count of ten or more. This rearrangement joins TRBV10-2 to TRBJ2-5; the match to TRBD2 covers 13 bases. The V gene's germline CDR1 is WSHSY and CDR2 SAAADI. This CDR3 comprises 22 residues. Unmatched junction bases numbered 28, after V lost 7 bases and J lost 5 bases. The CDR3 coding sequence is TGCGCCAGCACTGACCTAACTCGGACTAGCGGGAGTTTCCCCCCCCCCGGGGAGACCCAGTACTTC. Protein sequence: CASTDLTRTSGSFPPPGETQYF.

Regarding this clonotype: This may stem from a read error, because a much larger clone lies one nucleotide away. V and J are TRBV4-3 and TRBJ2-5, with D possibly being TRBD2 (7 bases). Germline V gene sequence: CDR1 LGHNA, CDR2 YSLEER. The CDR3 has 14 amino acids. CDR3 DNA sequence: TGCGCCAGCAGCCCGCGGGGGCTCCAAGAGGCCCAGTACTTC. As protein: CASSPRGLQEAQYF.

Ten or more counts support this clonotype. The chain couples TRBV6-5 to TRBJ2-7; 10 positions match TRBD2. V shed 8 bases and J 6 bases; nucleotides not matched to a gene: 13. Germline V lookup: CDR1 MNHEY, CDR2 SVGAGI. The CDR3 runs 15 residues. The CDR3 coding sequence is TGTGCCAGCGCCCTAGCGGGAGACCCTTCGGTCGAGCAGTACTTC. Its translation is CASALAGDPSVEQYF.

This clonotype has a count of ten or more. The chain uses TRBV20-1 and TRBJ2-3, with TRBD2 matching over 8 bases. Germline trimming cut 4 bases from V and 7 bases from J; bases unmatched to any gene: 7. The germline gives CDR1 DFQATT, CDR2 SNEGSKA (reference sequence). The CDR3 has 13 residues. As DNA, the CDR3 is TGCAGTGCTAACGGACTAGCCTCCTATACGCAGTATTTT. It codes for CSANGLASYTQYF.

This clonotype occurred many times. V usage is TRBV7-9 and J usage is TRBJ2-1, with D tentatively TRBD1 (6 bases). Trimming left V 5 bases short and J 4 bases short, with 24 bases between. CDR1 is SEHNR, CDR2 FQNEAQ, per germline (reference sequence). The CDR3 has 18 residues. The CDR3 DNA reads TGTGCCAGCAGCGAGGATGGTTTACAGGGCCGTAAGTACAATGAGCAGTTCTTC. Translating it yields CASSEDGLQGRKYNEQFF.

A note on this clonotype: This may stem from a read error, because a much larger clone lies one nucleotide away. The chain employs TRBV27 and TRBJ2-7, with D possibly being TRBD2 (5 bases). The CDR3 is 15 amino acids. Germline loops: CDR1 MNHEY, CDR2 SMNVEV (reference sequence). The ends were cut back, 8 bases at V and 0 bases at J, with 17 bases in the middle. DNA for the CDR3: TGTGCCAGCGGCCCCCGGGATAGCCGCTCCTACGAGCAGTACTTC. It codes for CASGPRDSRSYEQYF.

Details on this clonotype: Possible read error: a much larger clone is one base away. Here the CDR3 omits its conserved ending phenylalanine or tryptophan, so a read error is the likely source. The chain is built from TRBV12-3 or TRBV12-4 and TRBJ2-2; D not resolved. The CDR3 is 14 amino acids. Deletions cut 5 bases from V and 6 bases from J, with 13 bases between. CDR3 protein: CASSPLNGPGELFL. In nucleotides, the CDR3 is TGTGCCAGCAGTCCCCTTAATGGGCCCGGGGAGCTGTTTCTT.

For this clonotype: Being one base from a much bigger clone, this may be a read error. The V and J genes are TRBV20-1 and TRBJ2-1; 10 bases agree with TRBD2. CDR1 DFQATT and CDR2 SNEGSKA come from the germline V gene (reference sequence). The CDR3 is made up of 14 amino acids. This CDR3 reads CSADSGRSYDEQFF. As DNA, the CDR3 is TGCAGTGCAGATAGCGGGAGGAGCTACGATGAGCAGTTCTTC.

This clonotype was seen many times. The V call is TRBV11-2, the J call TRBJ2-7; TRBD2 agrees at 8 bases. Germline CDR1 is SGHAT and CDR2 is FQNNGV. V lost 0 bases, J lost 4 bases, and 2 bases stayed unmatched. CDR3 length equals 14 residues. CDR3 sequence: CASSLDLAGYEQYF. In DNA form, the CDR3 reads TGTGCCAGCAGCTTAGACCTAGCGGGTTACGAGCAGTACTTC.

This clonotype was seen repeatedly, ten times or more. The V gene is TRBV4-3, the J gene TRBJ1-2; the match to TRBD1 covers 10 bases. The germline V gene encodes CDR1 LGHNA and CDR2 YSLEER. Losses at the gene ends were 3 bases for V and 7 bases for J; bases not matched to a gene: 11. The CDR3 covers 16 residues. CDR3 in DNA: TGCGCCAGCAGCCAGGCCAGGACAGGGGGAGGGGGTGGCTACACCTTC. It translates to CASSQARTGGGGGYTF.

This clonotype appeared many times. V gene TRBV12-3 or TRBV12-4 combines with J gene TRBJ2-3; 7 positions match TRBD2. The CDR3 has 16 residues. The V segment lost 3 bases and the J segment 3 bases; nucleotides outside the gene matches: 9. The CDR3 DNA sequence: TGTGCCAGCAGTTTCATGGCGGGAGTTTCTACAGATACGCAGTATTTT. Translated: CASSFMAGVSTDTQYF.

This clonotype was recorded a few times. This sequence joins TRBV6-1 and TRBJ2-1; 8 bases map to TRBD2. CDR3 length: 15 residues. Germline V lookup: CDR1 MNHNS, CDR2 SASEGT. V lost 6 bases and J lost 6; bases outside the gene matches: 10. The CDR3 reads CASSQPGTRSNEQFF. The CDR3 nucleotides read TGTGCCAGCAGCCAACCCGGGACTAGATCCAATGAGCAGTTCTTC.

About this clonotype itself: It may be a read error: a sequence one base away is much more abundant. The chain combines TRBV10-2 with TRBJ2-2, with D possibly matching TRBD2 (6 bases). Trimming removed 3 bases at V and 13 bases at J, with 9 bases between. The CDR3 loop spans 11 amino acids. Germline V gene data show CDR1 as WSHSY and CDR2 as SAAADI. CDR3 nucleotide sequence: TGCGCCAGCAGTGACGGGGGTTTGCTGTTTTTT. Encoded protein: CASSDGGLLFF.

Notes on this clonotype: A much larger clonotype is one base distant, so this may be a read error. The chain carries TRBV4-3 and TRBJ2-5; 9 bases line up with TRBD2. Germline V gene sequence: CDR1 LGHNA, CDR2 YSLEER. The CDR3 loop spans 15 amino acids. V was clipped by 1 base and J by 5 bases; unmatched bases: 5. The CDR3 region is CASSQGIAGVETQYF. CDR3 nucleotides: TGCGCCAGCAGCCAAGGTATAGCGGGAGTGGAGACCCAGTACTTC.

Many counts were recorded for this clonotype. This chain joins TRBV20-1 and TRBJ2-7, with D perhaps matching TRBD2 (7 bases). The CDR3 totals 14 residues. The ends were cut back, 5 bases at V and 7 bases at J, with 21 bases in the middle. Germline V CDR1 and CDR2: DFQATT, SNEGSKA (reference sequence). CDR3 region: CSAVEREGGGEQYF. The CDR3 nucleotides read TGCAGTGCTGTCGAGCGGGAAGGGGGTGGGGAGCAGTACTTC.

This clonotype has a count of ten or more. The CDR3 DNA sequence: TGTGCCAGCAGCCAGGGTGGCGGGAAGGGAGAGACCCAGTACTTC. Protein: CASSQGGGKGETQYF. J is TRBJ2-5 and V is TRBV3-1, with D tentatively TRBD2 (6 bases). The CDR3 consists of 15 residues. The germline gives CDR1 LGHDT, CDR2 YNNKEL (reference sequence). Trimming cost V 3 bases and J 4 bases, with 15 bases left between them.

This clonotype was detected ten times or more. The chain carries TRBV7-9 and TRBJ2-3; D may correspond to TRBD1 or TRBD2 (5 bases each). CDR1 and CDR2 (germline): SEHNR, FQNEAQ (reference sequence). V lost 2 bases to trimming and J lost 8 bases, with 23 bases between them. CDR3 length: 17 amino acids. The CDR3: CASSLTGPNGGRGTQYF. DNA for the CDR3: TGTGCCAGCAGCTTAACGGGCCCTAACGGAGGAAGGGGTACGCAGTATTTT. Based on the CDR3 plus reference TRBV7-9 and TRBJ2-3, the full variable domain is DTGVSQNPRHKITKRGQNVTFRCDPISEHNRLYWYRQTLGQGPEFLTYFQNEAQLEKSRLLSDRFSAERPKGSFSTLEIQRTEQGDSAMYLCASSLTGPNGGRGTQYFGPGTRLTVL.

This clonotype was counted ten times or more. The V call is TRBV6-6, the J call TRBJ2-7, with 9 bases matching TRBD1. CDR3 size: 15 residues. V was clipped by 2 bases and J by 1 base; unmatched bases: 3. In germline, CDR1 is MNHNY, CDR2 SVGAGI (reference sequence). The CDR3 spells CASSYGTGTSYEQYF. The DNA for the CDR3 is TGTGCCAGCAGTTACGGGACAGGGACTTCCTACGAGCAGTACTTC.

Concerning this clonotype: The conserved phenylalanine or tryptophan normally closing the CDR3 is absent here, so this likely arose from a read error. The chain employs TRBV6-6 and TRBJ1-4; the D is unclear. V lost 2 bases to trimming and J lost 6 bases, with 10 bases between them. The CDR3 is made up of 14 amino acids. Germline CDR1 and CDR2: MNHNY and SVGAGI (reference sequence). DNA for the CDR3: TGTGCCAGCAGTTACCGCGCGGGTGATGAAAAACTGTTTCTT. Its translation: CASSYRAGDEKLFL.

This clonotype was recorded once. A much larger clone is a single base away; this may be a read error. V gene TRBV6-1 combines with J gene TRBJ2-7, with 7 bases that match TRBD2. The CDR3 runs to 14 residues. Germline V lookup: CDR1 MNHNS, CDR2 SASEGT. The CDR3 here is CASREWEGAYEQHF. The CDR3 DNA reads as TGTGCCAGCAGAGAGTGGGAGGGCGCCTACGAGCAGCACTTC.

This clonotype was seen many times. The chain is built from TRBV19 and TRBJ1-5, with 9 nucleotides matching TRBD1. With 3 bases clipped from V and 5 bases from J, the junction kept 5 bases outside the gene matches. This CDR3 is 15 amino acids long. Germline lookup yields CDR1 LNHDA and CDR2 SQIVND (reference sequence). The CDR3 bases are TGTGCCAGTAGTATCGAGGACAGGGGATATCAGCCCCAGCATTTT. It codes for CASSIEDRGYQPQHF.

On this clonotype: A much larger clonotype is one base distant, so this may be a read error. This chain connects TRBV11-3 to TRBJ2-5; D not certain. The CDR3 has 15 residues. Germline lookup yields CDR1 SGHNT and CDR2 YENEEA. The CDR3 nucleotides are TGTGCCGGCAGCTTAAATTTCCTTAAACAAGAGACCCAGTACTTC. Amino acid sequence: CAGSLNFLKQETQYF.

This clonotype has a count of ten or more. V and J are TRBV29-1 and TRBJ2-5; perhaps TRBD1 as D (6 bases). Trimming left V 7 bases short and J 5 bases short, with 20 bases between. The CDR3 runs to 14 residues. Germline-derived CDR1 and CDR2 are SQVTM and ANQGSEA. The CDR3 region is CSAVTGGEGETQYF. The CDR3 region has the DNA TGCAGCGCCGTGACAGGAGGCGAGGGGGAGACCCAGTACTTC.

This clonotype was seen at least ten times. The genes are TRBV20-1 and TRBJ2-6, with no clear D. Germline loops: CDR1 DFQATT, CDR2 SNEGSKA (reference sequence). The CDR3 length is 12 residues. V lost 5 bases, J lost 2 bases, and 4 bases lay in between. The CDR3 loop reads CSARPGANVLTF. The CDR3, as DNA: TGCAGTGCTCGACCTGGGGCCAACGTCCTGACTTTC.

V is TRBV15 and J is TRBJ1-1; D remains unclear. The CDR3 is 14 residues long. Germline values: CDR1 LNHNV, CDR2 YYDKDF (reference sequence). Trimming removed 3 bases from V and 4 bases from J, with 12 bases in between. For the CDR3, the DNA is TGTGCCACCAGCAGGTCCGGGGTTGGCACTGAAGCTTTCTTT. Its translation is CATSRSGVGTEAFF.